The 11 T cell receptor beta chains presented below share a single source sample, sequenced in a study of blood T cell repertoires in COVID-19 (dated by TCRdb to the early 2020s). The library was built by means of the immunoSEQ multiplex PCR assay. Here the immuneACCESS table is served through TCRdb, limited to in-frame sequences with V and J called. Missing clones are a known gap in these copies; in checked studies unresolved V genes cover under half, and the rest lacks a known reason. The sample data list approximately 300,000 clones, and over 75% of these were observed just once. Together, the top ten hold around 6.8% of the sample. The sample consisted of peripheral blood. The source of these receptors is a woman in her twenties or thirties with COVID-19, enrolled during active disease.

This rearrangement joins TRBV28 to TRBJ1-2; TRBD1 matches 9 bases. The trim removed 3 bases at V and 8 bases at J, leaving 4 bases unmatched. The CDR3 extends over 13 amino acids. Per the germline V gene, CDR1 is MDHEN and CDR2 is SYDVKM. The CDR3 is CASSLLGQGGYTF. The CDR3 nucleotides are TGTGCCAGCAGTTTGTTGGGACAGGGAGGCTACACCTTC.

This chain joins TRBV28 and TRBJ1-5, with D possibly matching TRBD1 (6 bases). The CDR3 extends over 15 amino acids. CDR1 is MDHEN and CDR2 is SYDVKM in the germline V gene. V lost 2 bases and J 4 bases, leaving 12 bases between the germline ends. The CDR3 reads CASSLLTGNNQPQHF. The CDR3 nucleotides are TGTGCCAGCAGTTTACTTACAGGGAATAATCAGCCCCAGCATTTT.

The chain carries TRBV20-1 and TRBJ1-4, with 7 bases lining up with TRBD1. This CDR3 region has 15 residues. Germline V gene data show CDR1 as DFQATT and CDR2 as SNEGSKA (reference sequence). V gave up 3 bases and J gave up 5 bases; unmatched junction bases: 9. CDR3 region: CSASSKDRTNEKLFF. The CDR3 nucleotides read TGCAGTGCTAGTTCTAAGGACAGGACAAATGAAAAACTGTTTTTT.

This rearrangement joins TRBV30 to TRBJ2-1; 10 bases agree with TRBD1. The CDR3 extends over 13 amino acids. V gave up 4 bases and J gave up 8 bases; unmatched junction bases: 5. Per germline, CDR1 GTSNPN and CDR2 SVGIG (reference sequence). The CDR3 DNA reads as TGTGCCTGGAACCGGGACAGGGGTGATGAGCAGTTCTTC. Protein sequence: CAWNRDRGDEQFF.

The rearrangement joins TRBV10-3 to TRBJ1-2, with D perhaps TRBD1 (5 bases). This CDR3 is 17 amino acids long. The germline gives CDR1 ENHRY, CDR2 SYGVKD. The V gene lost 0 bases and the J gene lost 2 bases, with 16 bases spanning the gap. CDR3 DNA sequence: TGTGCCATCAGTGAGTCCCCCCGGTCGGGGGAAAACTATGGCTACACCTTC. It translates to CAISESPRSGENYGYTF.

The gene calls are TRBV19 and TRBJ1-6; maybe TRBD1 (5 bases). The germline gives CDR1 LNHDA, CDR2 SQIVND (reference sequence). The CDR3 contains 14 residues. V was clipped by 7 bases and J by 6 bases, with 13 bases between them. The CDR3 sequence is CASTPIGGNSPLHF. In nucleotides, the CDR3 is TGTGCCAGTACCCCCATCGGGGGTAATTCACCCCTCCACTTT.

V gene TRBV10-3 combines with J gene TRBJ1-1; D not resolved. The CDR3 sequence is 12 residues long. Trimming left V 8 bases short and J 7 bases short, with 14 bases between. Germline V lookup: CDR1 ENHRY, CDR2 SYGVKD. The CDR3 loop reads CAIWTGTIEAFF. The DNA for the CDR3 is TGTGCCATCTGGACGGGAACAATTGAAGCTTTCTTT.

Here the CDR3 reads CASSITIGGAYNEQFF. The CDR3 DNA reads TGTGCCAGTAGTATAACAATCGGGGGGGCTTACAATGAGCAGTTCTTC. The chain uses TRBV19 and TRBJ2-1, with 8 bases lining up with TRBD2. CDR1 and CDR2 from the germline V gene are LNHDA and SQIVND (reference sequence). This CDR3 is 16 amino acids long. The trim removed 2 bases at V and 4 bases at J, leaving 7 bases unmatched. Full variable domain (remainder filled in from reference TRBV19 and TRBJ2-1): DGGITQSPKYLFRKEGQNVTLSCEQNLNHDAMYWYRQDPGQGLRLIYYSQIVNDFQKGDIAEGYSVSREKKESFPLTVTSAQKNPTAFYLCASSITIGGAYNEQFFGPGTRLTVL.

A word on this clone: Other DNA sequences from this sample encode an identical CDR3 as well. This rearrangement joins TRBV5-5 to TRBJ2-1, with a tentative D call TRBD1 (6 bases). Trimming took 2 bases from V and 2 from J, leaving 8 bases between them. CDR3 size: 14 residues. The germline V gene encodes CDR1 SGHKS and CDR2 YYEKEE (reference sequence). CDR3 loop: CASSLGGPYNEQFF. The CDR3 nucleotides read TGTGCCAGCAGCTTAGGGGGACCCTACAATGAGCAGTTCTTC. Variable domain in full (rest from reference TRBV5-5 and TRBJ2-1): DAGVTQSPTHLIKTRGQQVTLRCSPISGHKSVSWYQQVLGQGPQFIFQYYEKEERGRGNFPDRFSARQFPNYSSELNVNALLLGDSALYLCASSLGGPYNEQFFGPGTRLTVL.

The chain couples TRBV6-5 to TRBJ2-3; TRBD2 might be the D (6 bases). CDR1 and CDR2 from the germline V gene are MNHEY and SVGAGI. Trimming removed 8 bases at V and 3 bases at J, with 18 bases between. The CDR3 runs 15 residues. The CDR3 protein is CASVGLSGITDTQYF. The CDR3 DNA reads as TGTGCCAGCGTGGGACTTTCCGGCATTACAGATACGCAGTATTTT.

The chain joins TRBV5-5 to TRBJ1-5; D gene ambiguous. The CDR3 totals 15 residues. Germline CDR1 is SGHKS and CDR2 is YYEKEE (reference sequence). V lost 0 bases and J lost 2, with 9 bases in between. CDR3 coding DNA: TGTGCCAGCAGCTTGGAGGGAGGCCGCAATCAGCCCCAGCATTTT. This translates into CASSLEGGRNQPQHF.